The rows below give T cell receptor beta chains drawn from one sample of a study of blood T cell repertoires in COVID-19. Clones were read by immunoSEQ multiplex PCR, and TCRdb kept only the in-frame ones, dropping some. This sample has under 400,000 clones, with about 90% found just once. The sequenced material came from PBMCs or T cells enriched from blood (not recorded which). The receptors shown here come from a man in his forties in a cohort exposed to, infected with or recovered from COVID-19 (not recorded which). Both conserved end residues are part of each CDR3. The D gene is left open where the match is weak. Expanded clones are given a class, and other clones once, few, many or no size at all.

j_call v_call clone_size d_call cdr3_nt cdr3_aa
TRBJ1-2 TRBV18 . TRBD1 TGTGCCAGCTCACGACAGGGGTACTATGGCTACACCTTC CASSRQGYYGYTF
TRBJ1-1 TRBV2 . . TGTGCCAGCAGGAATTGGAGTGAGGGTGAAGCTTTCTTT CASRNWSEGEAFF
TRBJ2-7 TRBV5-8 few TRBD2 TGTGCCAGCAGCTCGGGACTAGCGGGATCGAGGTGGTACTTC CASSSGLAGSRWYF
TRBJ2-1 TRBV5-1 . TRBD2 TGCGCCAGCAGCGGGACTAGCGGGAGTACCGATGAGCAGTTCTTC CASSGTSGSTDEQFF
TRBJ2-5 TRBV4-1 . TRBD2 TGCGCCAGCAGCCAAGACCCCAGCGGGAGTTCGGAGACCCAGTACTTC CASSQDPSGSSETQYF
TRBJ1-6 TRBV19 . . TGTGCCAGTAGTACGGACAGTTCGGCCTCCTATAATTCACCCCTCCACTTT CASSTDSSASYNSPLHF
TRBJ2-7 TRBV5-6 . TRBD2 TGTGCCAGCAGCTCGAACCCGCACCGGGACTACTACGAGCAGTACTTC CASSSNPHRDYYEQYF
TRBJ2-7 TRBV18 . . TGTGCCAGCTCCCGGTTTAGAGGATACGAGCAGTACTTC CASSRFRGYEQYF
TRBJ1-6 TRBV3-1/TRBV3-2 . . TGTGCCAGCAGTCGATTCCGGGACAATAATTCACCCCTCCACTTT CASSRFRDNNSPLHF
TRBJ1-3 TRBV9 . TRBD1 TGTGCCAGCAGCCCTTCCGGGACAGGGCTTGGTGCTGGAAACACCATATATTTT CASSPSGTGLGAGNTIYF
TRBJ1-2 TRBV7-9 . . TGTGCCAGCAGCATCGGGGAGGATAGGGGCTACACCTTC CASSIGEDRGYTF
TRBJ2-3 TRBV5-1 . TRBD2 TGCGCCAGCAGATCCGGGACTAGCGGGAGCGGCGATACGCAGTATTTT CASRSGTSGSGDTQYF
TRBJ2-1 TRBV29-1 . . TGCAGCGTTGTACAGGCGTACAATGAGCAGTTCTTC CSVVQAYNEQFF
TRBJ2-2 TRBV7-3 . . TGTGCCAGCAGTCCTGCGAACACCGGGGAGCTGTTTTTT CASSPANTGELFF
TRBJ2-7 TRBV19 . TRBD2 TGTGCCAGTACAGACAGCGGGGGTTTGCACGAGCAGTACTTC CASTDSGGLHEQYF
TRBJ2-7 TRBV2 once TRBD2 TGTGCCAGCATCGGGTGGCTAGCGGGTTTCTACGAGCAGTACTTC CASIGWLAGFYEQYF
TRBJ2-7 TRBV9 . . TGTGCCAGCAGCCAAACTTTTTACGAGCAGTACTTC CASSQTFYEQYF
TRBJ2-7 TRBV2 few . TGTGCCAGCAGTAGGGACTCCAGATACGAGCAGTACTTC CASSRDSRYEQYF
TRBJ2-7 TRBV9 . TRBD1 TGTGCCAGCAGCGTTTCTCCCGGGACAGGGGCCTACGAGCAGTACTTC CASSVSPGTGAYEQYF
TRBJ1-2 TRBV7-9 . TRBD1 TGTGCCAGCAGCCTAGACAGGGGGAACTATGGCTACACCTTC CASSLDRGNYGYTF
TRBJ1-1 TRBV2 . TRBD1 TGTGCCAGCAGTGGACAGGGGGCGGACACTGAAGCTTTCTTT CASSGQGADTEAFF
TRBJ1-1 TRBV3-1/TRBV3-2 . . TGTGCCAGCAGCCAAGCCTCGGGAGAAGCTTTCTTT CASSQASGEAFF
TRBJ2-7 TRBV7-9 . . TGTGCCAGCAGCTTAGTTGCGAGGGATGGGCCCTACGAGCAGTACTTC CASSLVARDGPYEQYF
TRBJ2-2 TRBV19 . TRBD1 TGTGCCAGTAGTAGTGACAGGGGGCTTTTCGGCGGGGAGCTGTTTTTT CASSSDRGLFGGELFF
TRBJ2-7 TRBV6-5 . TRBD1 TGTGCCAGCAGTTGGGGGACAGGGTACGAGCAGTACTTC CASSWGTGYEQYF
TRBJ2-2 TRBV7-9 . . TGTGCCAGCAGCTCACAGGCGAACGGCGGGGAGCTGTTTTTT CASSSQANGGELFF
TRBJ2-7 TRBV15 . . TGTGCCACCAGCAGAGGGGCACAGGAAGACGAGCAGTACTTC CATSRGAQEDEQYF
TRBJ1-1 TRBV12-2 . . TGTGCAAGTCGCTTCAGAGGGACAGGGGTTAGAATGAACACTGAAGCTTTCTTT CASRFRGTGVRMNTEAFF
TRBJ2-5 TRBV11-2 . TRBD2 TGTGCCAGCAGCAGCGGGACGGCCAAAGAGACCCAGTACTTC CASSSGTAKETQYF
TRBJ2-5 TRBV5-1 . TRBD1 TGCGCCAGCAGCCCGGGACAGGGGCAAGAGACCCAGTACTTC CASSPGQGQETQYF
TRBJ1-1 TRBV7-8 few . TGTGCCAGCAGCCCGACAGAAACGAACACTGAAGCTTTCTTT CASSPTETNTEAFF
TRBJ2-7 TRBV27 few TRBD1 TGTGCCAGCAGTCTGCCGCTCTACAGGGGTTTGTACCACGAGCAGTACTTC CASSLPLYRGLYHEQYF
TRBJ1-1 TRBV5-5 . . TGTGCCAGCAGCTTGGCTTCGGAGGACACTGAAGCTTTCTTT CASSLASEDTEAFF
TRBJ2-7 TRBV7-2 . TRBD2 TGTGCCAGCAGCTTACTAGCGGGAGGGCCCTACGAGCAGTACTTC CASSLLAGGPYEQYF
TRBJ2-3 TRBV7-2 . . TGTGCCAGCAGCTTGACAGGCAGGAGCACAGATACGCAGTATTTT CASSLTGRSTDTQYF
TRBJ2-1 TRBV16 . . TGTTCCAGGTCCCCCCCCCAGGGAACATTTATTAATGAGCAGTTCTTC CSRSPPQGTFINEQFF
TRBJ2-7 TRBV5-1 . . TGCGCCAGCAGCCTGACAACGGCGGGAAGGATCGTGCAGTACTTC CASSLTTAGRIVQYF
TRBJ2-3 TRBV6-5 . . TGTGCCAGCAGTTATTCGGAGGAGAGCACAGATACGCAGTATTTT CASSYSEESTDTQYF
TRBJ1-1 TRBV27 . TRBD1 TGTGCCAGCAGTTTGTCAAACAACAACAGGGGGCGAGAAGCTTTCTTT CASSLSNNNRGREAFF
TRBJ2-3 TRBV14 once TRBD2 TGTGCCAGCAGCCAAGTTGCGGGAGGAGGAGATACGCAGTATTTT CASSQVAGGGDTQYF
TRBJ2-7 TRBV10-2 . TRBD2 TGCGCCAGCAGGATTAGCGGGAACAACGAGCAGTACTTC CASRISGNNEQYF
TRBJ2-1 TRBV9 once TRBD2 TGTGCCAGCAGCGTAGAACCTAGCGGGTCTGAGCAGTTCTTC CASSVEPSGSEQFF
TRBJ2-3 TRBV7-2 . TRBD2 TGTGCCAGCAGCTTATTCGGCGGGAGGGGGGCAGATACGCAGTATTTT CASSLFGGRGADTQYF
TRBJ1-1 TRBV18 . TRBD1 TGTGCCAGCTCACCGCTCGACAGGGTACGGGGTCGGACTGAAGCTTTCTTT CASSPLDRVRGRTEAFF
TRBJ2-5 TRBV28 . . TGTGCCAGCAGTTTCCGACAGCACGAGACCCAGTACTTC CASSFRQHETQYF